This T cell receptor (beta chain) was retrieved from a study of cytomegalovirus exposure and HLA in healthy donors. CDR3 length equals 13 residues. CDR1 and CDR2 from the germline V gene are KGHSH and LQKENI. V was clipped by 5 bases and J by 5 bases; unmatched bases: 2. The PCR ran on 60 Vbeta and 13 Jbeta primers. The data were produced by immunoSEQ multiplex PCR, yet TCRdb's version contains in-frame clones alone and is incomplete. The sample holds approximately 110,000 clones, about 59% seen once. The sample was PBMCs. The receptor was derived from a man aged 25 to 45 in good health and CMV-seropositive. This sequence joins TRBV18 and TRBJ1-1; TRBD1 matches at 10 bases. The CDR3: CASSGTGVTEAFF. As DNA, the CDR3 is TGTGCCAGCTCAGGGACAGGGGTGACTGAAGCTTTCTTT. The full variable domain, its missing parts supplied by reference TRBV18 and TRBJ1-1, is NAGVMQNPRHLVRRRGQEARLRCSPMKGHSHVYWYRQLPEEGLKFMVYLQKENIIDESGMPKERFSAEFPKEGPSILRIQQVVRGDSAAYFCASSGTGVTEAFFGQGTRLTVV.